The 19 T cell receptor beta chains presented below share a single source sample, sequenced in a study of CD8 T cells in ankylosing spondylitis. The study's findings and limits: Blood from ankylosing spondylitis patients appeared to carry a characteristic roughly eight-variant TCR beta motif.

Using its own MiXCR run on the 5' RACE reads, TCRdb lists one record per CDR3 protein. Of about 800,000 distinct CDR3 sequences in the sample, about 10% were seen once. Their antigens remain unidentified. Material: blood, either unsorted or a sorted T cell fraction (not recorded which). These receptors were collected from a male donor with ankylosing spondylitis.

V gene TRBV4-2 combines with J gene TRBJ1-2, with 7 bases fitting TRBD1. Germline loops: CDR1 LGHNA, CDR2 YNFKEQ. This CDR3 has 15 amino acids. With V trimmed by 1 base and J by 8 bases, 10 bases remained unmatched. The CDR3 protein is CASSQGDSLRGGYTF. The CDR3 coding sequence is TGTGCCAGCAGCCAAGGGGACAGCCTTAGGGGAGGCTACACCTTC.

This clonotype was counted a few times. The chain uses TRBV7-2 and TRBJ1-2; 9 bases agree with TRBD1. The V segment lost 2 bases and the J segment 7 bases; nucleotides outside the gene matches: 8. Germline V gene data show CDR1 as SGHTA and CDR2 as FQGNSA. The CDR3 covers 15 residues. CDR3 amino acids: CASSLLEGTGSGYTF. The CDR3, as DNA: TGTGCCAGCAGCTTATTGGAAGGGACAGGGTCTGGCTACACCTTC.

There are a few counts of this clonotype. The CDR3 here is CSARVRLAGETQYF. In DNA form, the CDR3 reads TGCAGTGCTAGGGTCAGACTAGCGGGTGAGACCCAGTACTTC. The rearrangement joins TRBV20-1 to TRBJ2-5; TRBD2 matches at 10 bases. Germline V gene data show CDR1 as DFQATT and CDR2 as SNEGSKA (reference sequence). The CDR3 sequence is 14 residues long. V lost 3 bases, J lost 5 bases, and 6 bases stayed unmatched.

The chain has TRBV7-2 and TRBJ2-5; D gene unclear. V lost 0 bases to trimming and J lost 2 bases, with 10 bases between them. Germline lookup yields CDR1 SGHTA and CDR2 FQGNSA. The CDR3 has 15 residues. The CDR3 DNA sequence: TGTGCCAGCAGCTTAGCAACTACAAGACAAGAGACCCAGTACTTC. Encoded protein: CASSLATTRQETQYF.

This clonotype was seen ten or more times. The V call is TRBV7-2, the J call TRBJ1-2; D ambiguous. The CDR3 covers 12 residues. Looked up from germline, CDR1 is SGHTA and CDR2 is FQGNSA. Trimming took 5 bases from V and 5 from J, leaving 9 bases between them. DNA for the CDR3: TGTGCCAGCAGCCCAAGGAGATATGGCTACACCTTC. This translates into CASSPRRYGYTF.

This clonotype was detected only a few times. The DNA of the CDR3 is TGCAGTGCTAGAGATGTGGGAATTAGAACTGAAGCTTTCTTT. Residues: CSARDVGIRTEAFF. The chain couples TRBV20-1 to TRBJ1-1; D call uncertain. The germline V gene encodes CDR1 DFQATT and CDR2 SNEGSKA (reference sequence). V lost 0 bases to trimming and J lost 5 bases, with 13 bases between them. This CDR3 has 14 amino acids.

The J gene is TRBJ1-3, the V gene TRBV5-1; weak D call: TRBD1 (5 bases). V was pared by 4 bases and J by 2 bases, with 10 bases between. The CDR3 runs to 14 residues. Per the germline V gene, CDR1 is SGHRS and CDR2 is YFSETQ. The CDR3 sequence is CASSTQGPGNTIYF. The CDR3 DNA follows: TGCGCCAGCAGCACTCAGGGCCCTGGAAACACCATATATTTT.

This clonotype was observed a handful of times. The CDR3, as DNA: TGTGCCACCAGCCTTCGATTGGGCGCAGGGGACAATGAGCAGTTCTTC. Translation gives CATSLRLGAGDNEQFF. This chain links TRBV15 with TRBJ2-1, with D perhaps TRBD1 (6 bases). The germline CDR1 and CDR2 sequences are LNHNV and YYDKDF (reference sequence). The V gene lost 5 bases and the J gene lost 5 bases, with 19 bases spanning the gap. The CDR3 covers 16 residues.

The V gene is TRBV6-2 or TRBV6-3, the J gene TRBJ2-7; D possibly corresponds to TRBD1 (5 bases). Trimming cost V 6 bases and J 2 bases, with 17 bases left between them. The length of the CDR3 is 15 residues. Germline V gene data show CDR1 as MNHEY and CDR2 as SVGEGT. In nucleotides, the CDR3 is TGTGCCAGCAGCAATTGGGTCACAGGCCCCTACGAGCAGTACTTC. It is translated as CASSNWVTGPYEQYF.

The V and J genes are TRBV20-1 and TRBJ2-3, with TRBD2 identical over 9 bases. Germline assignment: CDR1 DFQATT and CDR2 SNEGSKA (reference sequence). With V trimmed by 0 bases and J by 6 bases, 10 bases remained unmatched. The CDR3 contains 16 residues. In DNA form, the CDR3 reads TGCAGTGCTAGAGATCTGAGACTTGCGGGGGGGGATACGCAGTATTTT. It is translated as CSARDLRLAGGDTQYF.

This sequence joins TRBV20-1 and TRBJ1-2; possible D gene TRBD1, 5 bases. Looked up from germline, CDR1 is DFQATT and CDR2 is SNEGSKA (reference sequence). The V end lost 5 bases, the J end lost 3 bases, and 16 bases lay between the germline ends. The CDR3 length is 14 residues. The CDR3 loop reads CSAPPSRGDYGYTF. Here the CDR3 DNA reads TGCAGTGCTCCACCCTCCCGGGGGGACTATGGCTACACCTTC.

This clonotype was recorded a few times. V and J are TRBV11-3 and TRBJ2-3, with D perhaps matching TRBD2 (7 bases). This CDR3 spans 16 amino acids. Looked up from germline, CDR1 is SGHNT and CDR2 is YENEEA. V lost 5 bases to trimming and J lost 1 base, with 16 bases between them. The CDR3 loop reads CASSINLRGRTDTQYF. CDR3 DNA sequence: TGTGCCAGCAGCATAAATCTGCGGGGGCGCACAGATACGCAGTATTTT.

This sequence joins TRBV5-1 and TRBJ2-1; TRBD2 aligns across 8 bases. Germline values: CDR1 SGHRS, CDR2 YFSETQ. Trimming at V came to 1 base and at J to 5 bases, leaving 5 bases not matched to a gene. The CDR3 is 15 residues long. CDR3 nucleotides: TGCGCCAGCAGCTTGTTTGCGGGGGGTGACAATGAGCAGTTCTTC. Protein: CASSLFAGGDNEQFF.

The table lists this clonotype with a few counts. This chain connects TRBV6-1 to TRBJ2-7; TRBD1 agrees at 10 bases. V dropped 4 bases and J dropped 7; count of bases not matched to a gene: 7. There are 14 residues in the CDR3. Germline CDR1 MNHNS, CDR2 SASEGT. This CDR3 reads CASSADRQGAEQYF. The DNA for the CDR3 is TGTGCCAGCAGTGCCGACAGACAGGGGGCTGAGCAGTACTTC.

The sample holds a few counts of this clonotype. V gene TRBV7-6 combines with J gene TRBJ2-7; tentatively, D is TRBD1 (6 bases). V shed 5 bases and J shed 6 bases, with 14 bases lying between them. CDR3 length equals 13 residues. Germline V gene sequence: CDR1 SGHVS, CDR2 FNYEAQ. CDR3 region: CASSPNRDREQYF. DNA for the CDR3: TGTGCCAGCAGCCCTAACAGGGACCGCGAGCAGTACTTC.

This clonotype was detected a few times. This chain joins TRBV7-2 and TRBJ1-2; 11 bases are shared with TRBD1. Trimming took 1 base from V and 4 from J; bases not matched to a gene: 2. The CDR3 is 15 amino acids. Looked up from germline, CDR1 is SGHTA and CDR2 is FQGNSA. CDR3 protein: CASSLGGTGGYGYTF. CDR3 sequence (DNA): TGTGCCAGCAGCTTAGGCGGGACAGGGGGCTATGGCTACACCTTC.

The rearrangement joins TRBV29-1 to TRBJ1-1; tentative D call: TRBD1 (5 bases). The CDR3 consists of 10 residues. The V end lost 6 bases, the J end lost 12 bases, and 14 bases lay between the germline ends. The germline V gene encodes CDR1 SQVTM and CDR2 ANQGSEA. CDR3 DNA sequence: TGCAGCGTAGGACATTCTCATACTTTCTTT. It specifies CSVGHSHTFF.

The chain carries TRBV7-6 and TRBJ2-3; either TRBD1 or TRBD2 may supply D (6 bases each). Trimming cost V 3 bases and J 8 bases, with 15 bases left between them. This CDR3 is built from 14 residues. Germline-derived CDR1 and CDR2 are SGHVS and FNYEAQ. The CDR3 DNA reads TGTGCCAGCAGCTTCCCGCTGGGGGGCTCTACGCAGTATTTT. Protein product: CASSFPLGGSTQYF.

The CDR3 region is CASSVGQGVGDTGELFF. The CDR3 DNA reads as TGTGCCAGCAGCGTGGGACAGGGGGTTGGCGACACCGGGGAGCTGTTTTTT. This chain joins TRBV9 and TRBJ2-2, with 11 bases aligning to TRBD1. Trimming cost V 2 bases and J 3 bases; bases outside gene matches: 6. This CDR3 is built from 17 residues. Germline V gene sequence: CDR1 SGDLS, CDR2 YYNGEE.